One and the same sample provided the 17 T cell receptor beta chains below, sequenced in a study of T cell repertoires in cytomegalovirus infection. TCRdb called the reads again in MiXCR, with one record for every CDR3 protein. This table has roughly 860,000 distinct CDR3 sequences, over 25% appearing once. Their antigens remain unidentified. The material sequenced was cultured CD8+ T cells from PBMCs, taken from culture after CMV antigen stimulation. All receptors derive from a human donor in good health (CMV status not recorded). Some clones in this sample may be carry-over from other donors' samples.

The chain recombines TRBV7-3 with TRBJ2-7; D unresolved. The V end was cut by 4 bases, the J end by 6 bases, with 13 bases between. In germline, CDR1 is SGHTA, CDR2 FQGTGA. This CDR3 comprises 13 residues. DNA of the CDR3: TGTGCCAGCAGCTCCGTTTCTGGTAGCGAGCAGTACTTC. This gives the protein CASSSVSGSEQYF.

In this sample, this clonotype turned up a few times. The rearrangement uses TRBV7-8 and TRBJ2-4; no firm D call. The CDR3 has 14 residues. Germline V gene data show CDR1 as SGHVS and CDR2 as FQNEAQ. The V end was cut by 4 bases, the J end by 0 bases, with 7 bases between. CDR3 protein: CASSSNVAKNIQYF. In DNA form, the CDR3 reads TGTGCCAGCAGCTCCAACGTAGCCAAAAACATTCAGTACTTC.

The V call is TRBV18, the J call TRBJ2-7; possibly TRBD2 for D (5 bases). Germline CDR1 is KGHSH and CDR2 is LQKENI. V lost 6 bases and J 5 bases, leaving 14 bases between the germline ends. This CDR3 is built from 13 residues. This chain's CDR3 is CASSPPMEDEQYF. In DNA form, the CDR3 reads TGTGCCAGCTCGCCGCCGATGGAGGACGAGCAGTACTTC.

This chain uses TRBV9 with TRBJ2-3, with 11 bases that match TRBD2. Germline CDR1 reads SGDLS; CDR2 reads YYNGEE. The CDR3 runs to 15 residues. V shed 6 bases, J shed 3 bases, and the junction held 6 bases outside the gene matches. The CDR3 DNA follows: TGTGCCAGCACCTCGGGACTAGCGGTTACAGATACGCAGTATTTT. Its protein is CASTSGLAVTDTQYF.

The table lists this clonotype with many counts. CDR3: CASSIGQNTGELFF. The CDR3 DNA follows: TGTGCCAGTAGTATAGGGCAGAACACCGGGGAGCTGTTTTTT. This chain joins TRBV19 and TRBJ2-2; D is unresolved. This CDR3 comprises 14 residues. Germline lookup yields CDR1 LNHDA and CDR2 SQIVND (reference sequence). V lost 1 base, J lost 1 base, and 4 bases lay in between. Based on the CDR3 plus reference TRBV19 and TRBJ2-2, the full variable domain is DGGITQSPKYLFRKEGQNVTLSCEQNLNHDAMYWYRQDPGQGLRLIYYSQIVNDFQKGDIAEGYSVSREKKESFPLTVTSAQKNPTAFYLCASSIGQNTGELFFGEGSRLTVL.

This clonotype was detected a few times. The rearrangement uses TRBV12-3 or TRBV12-4 and TRBJ2-1; 16 bases agree with TRBD2. The CDR3 runs to 16 residues. V lost 5 bases to trimming and J lost 9 bases; unmatched junction nucleotides: 7. The CDR3 DNA is TGTGCCAGCAGTCCCCCGGGACTAGCGGGGGGGGTTGAGCAGTTCTTC. Amino acid sequence: CASSPPGLAGGVEQFF.

This clonotype was recorded a few times. V is TRBV5-4 and J is TRBJ2-2, with unresolved D. CDR3 length: 13 residues. Germline CDR1 and CDR2: SGHNT and YYREEE (reference sequence). V was shortened by 0 bases and J by 9 bases, with 9 bases between the two germline ends. CDR3 bases: TGTGCCAGCAGCTTGGCCGAAGGTCGGGAGCTGTTTTTT. The encoded protein is CASSLAEGRELFF.

This clonotype was counted at least ten times. The genes are TRBV7-2 and TRBJ2-1; 8 bases agree with TRBD1. The CDR3 is 15 residues long. Per germline, CDR1 SGHTA and CDR2 FQGNSA. V shed 1 base and J 2 bases; nucleotides not matched to a gene: 1. CDR3 bases: TGTGCCAGCAGCTTAGTACAGGGGGCCTACAATGAGCAGTTCTTC. It codes for CASSLVQGAYNEQFF.

This chain joins TRBV7-8 and TRBJ1-3; the D gene is possibly TRBD1 (6 bases). V was shortened by 10 bases and J by 4 bases, with 20 bases between the two germline ends. Germline loops: CDR1 SGHVS, CDR2 FQNEAQ. The CDR3 sequence is 15 residues long. CDR3 sequence: CATRPGVGGGNTIYF. The DNA of the CDR3 is TGTGCCACCCGACCGGGAGTAGGGGGAGGAAACACCATATATTTT.

The count of this clonotype is one. The chain couples TRBV2 to TRBJ1-2; D possibly corresponds to TRBD1 (6 bases). Germline V lookup: CDR1 SNHLY, CDR2 FYNNEI. V was pared by 3 bases and J by 4 bases, with 12 bases between. The CDR3 loop spans 14 amino acids. CDR3 protein: CASSEGAGSYGYTF. The CDR3 DNA reads TGTGCCAGCAGTGAGGGGGCGGGCTCCTATGGCTACACCTTC.

The gene calls are TRBV15 and TRBJ1-6; 9 bases are a match to TRBD1. Germline loops: CDR1 LNHNV, CDR2 YYDKDF (reference sequence). This CDR3 comprises 16 residues. J gave up 8 bases and V 1 base, and 6 bases lay outside the gene matches. The CDR3 coding sequence is TGTGCCACCAGCAGAGTACGGACAGGGGTCGATTCACCCCTCCACTTT. Encoded protein: CATSRVRTGVDSPLHF.

The chain is built from TRBV7-2 and TRBJ2-7; 7 bases fit TRBD1. Per the germline V gene, CDR1 is SGHTA and CDR2 is FQGNSA. The CDR3 loop spans 15 amino acids. The trim removed 6 bases at V and 0 bases at J, leaving 8 bases unmatched. CDR3 sequence reads: CASSQYRGHSYEQYV. The CDR3 nucleotides read TGTGCCAGCAGTCAGTACAGGGGTCACTCCTACGAGCAGTACGTC.

The chain carries TRBV19 and TRBJ2-2, with TRBD1 matching 9 bases. V trimming: 6 bases; J trimming: 5 bases; junction bases outside the gene matches: 10. This CDR3 region has 16 residues. Germline V gives CDR1 LNHDA, CDR2 SQIVND (reference sequence). CDR3 region: CASRSPGDRVTGELFF. The CDR3 DNA sequence: TGTGCCAGTAGGAGCCCCGGGGACAGGGTGACCGGGGAGCTGTTTTTT.

This clonotype was seen only a few times. The chain recombines TRBV27 with TRBJ1-6; no firm D call. Germline-derived CDR1 and CDR2 are MNHEY and SMNVEV (reference sequence). V lost 8 bases, J lost 4 bases, and 9 bases lay in between. The CDR3 spans 13 residues. The CDR3 region has the DNA TGTGCCAGCGGGTCGGTTTATAATTCACCCCTCCACTTT. This translates into CASGSVYNSPLHF.

V is TRBV19 and J is TRBJ2-1, with a possible D match to TRBD2 (7 bases). The CDR3 extends over 15 amino acids. CDR1 is LNHDA and CDR2 is SQIVND in the germline V gene (reference sequence). V lost 2 bases and J 7 bases, leaving 15 bases between the germline ends. The CDR3 DNA sequence: TGTGCCAGTAGTATATTCGGGGGGCTGGGTAATGAGCAGTTCTTC. Translated, it gives CASSIFGGLGNEQFF. Together with reference TRBV19 and TRBJ2-1, the CDR3 gives the full variable domain: DGGITQSPKYLFRKEGQNVTLSCEQNLNHDAMYWYRQDPGQGLRLIYYSQIVNDFQKGDIAEGYSVSREKKESFPLTVTSAQKNPTAFYLCASSIFGGLGNEQFFGPGTRLTVL.

V usage is TRBV4-1 and J usage is TRBJ1-5; no clear D gene. The germline V gene has CDR1 MGHRA and CDR2 YSYEKL. V lost 1 base to trimming and J lost 5 bases, with 15 bases between them. The CDR3 runs 16 residues. The CDR3 loop is CASSQAGQVGYQPQHF. CDR3 DNA sequence: TGCGCCAGCAGCCAAGCCGGCCAGGTTGGTTATCAGCCCCAGCATTTT.

This rearrangement joins TRBV4-1 to TRBJ2-1, with D possibly called TRBD1 or TRBD2 (5 bases each). V gave up 0 bases and J gave up 6 bases, with 9 bases separating them. The CDR3 extends over 14 amino acids. Germline-derived CDR1 and CDR2 are MGHRA and YSYEKL. In nucleotides, the CDR3 is TGCGCCAGCAGCCAAGATGAGGGGTCCAATGAGCAGTTCTTC. Amino acids: CASSQDEGSNEQFF.